The 23 T cell receptor beta chains below come from one sample, sequenced in a study of PD-1 blockade in classical Hodgkin lymphoma. Time point denoted: cycle 4 day 1 (C4D1), after less than 7 weeks of nivolumab. Every single patient, without exception, relapsed after autologous stem cell transplantation, and brentuximab vedotin exposure varied. Assay: immunoSEQ multiplex PCR; the TCRdb copy retains only in-frame clones and omits some. This table holds roughly 64,000 clones, more than 80% found once. Source: peripheral blood mononuclear cells (PBMCs), taken before the fourth cycle of nivolumab. Source of these receptors: a human donor with classical Hodgkin lymphoma.

The chain uses TRBV5-1 and TRBJ1-6; D gene unclear. CDR1 and CDR2 (germline): SGHRS, YFSETQ. The CDR3 runs 16 residues. Trimming removed 0 bases from V and 7 bases from J, with 14 bases in between. Here the CDR3 reads CASSLDASQVNSPLHF. Here the CDR3 DNA reads TGCGCCAGCAGCTTGGATGCAAGTCAGGTCAATTCACCCCTCCACTTT.

This clone was observed a single time. This chain links TRBV6-5 with TRBJ2-2, with 8 bases matching TRBD2. The germline gives CDR1 MNHEY, CDR2 SVGAGI. With V trimmed by 7 bases and J by 4 bases, 5 bases remained unmatched. The CDR3 is 14 amino acids. The CDR3 region has the DNA TGTGCCAGCACGGGACTAGTGGGCACCGGGGAGCTGTTTTTT. This gives the protein CASTGLVGTGELFF.

The chain links TRBV6-5 to TRBJ1-4; 8 nucleotides align to TRBD1. Germline CDR1 is MNHEY and CDR2 is SVGAGI. This CDR3 has 14 amino acids. The trim removed 6 bases at V and 6 bases at J, leaving 6 bases unmatched. CDR3 sequence reads: CASSTGGSHEKLFF. DNA of the CDR3: TGTGCCAGCAGCACAGGGGGGTCTCATGAAAAACTGTTTTTT.

The CDR3: CASSNRRSGNTIYF. CDR3 in DNA: TGTGCCAGCAGTAATCGGAGATCTGGAAACACCATATATTTT. This sequence joins TRBV6-6 and TRBJ1-3, with D hard to call. The V end was cut by 5 bases, the J end by 1 base, with 9 bases between. Germline CDR1 and CDR2: MNHNY and SVGAGI (reference sequence). This CDR3 spans 14 amino acids.

The chain recombines TRBV29-1 with TRBJ2-7; possible D gene TRBD2, 6 bases. The CDR3 extends over 13 amino acids. Germline CDR1 is SQVTM and CDR2 is ANQGSEA. Trimming cost V 6 bases and J 0 bases, with 12 bases left between them. CDR3 sequence reads: CSVTGLNSYEQYF. The CDR3 DNA reads TGCAGCGTAACGGGACTGAACTCCTACGAGCAGTACTTC.

By its share, this clone is medium-sized. The V and J genes are TRBV28 and TRBJ2-3; D is unresolved. Germline V lookup: CDR1 MDHEN, CDR2 SYDVKM. The length of the CDR3 is 12 residues. V was shortened by 8 bases and J by 4 bases, with 10 bases between the two germline ends. The CDR3 DNA is TGTGCCAGCCACGGCCCTGCAGATACGCAGTATTTT. Translating it yields CASHGPADTQYF. The full variable domain, in which reference TRBV28 and TRBJ2-3 provide the parts outside the CDR3, is DVKVTQSSRYLVKRTGEKVFLECVQDMDHENMFWYRQDPGLGLRLIYFSYDVKMKEKGDIPEGYSVSREKKERFSLILESASTNQTSMYLCASHGPADTQYFGPGTRLTVL.

This clone was counted only a few times. The V call is TRBV28, the J call TRBJ1-5; D gene uncertain. CDR3 length: 14 residues. The V end was cut by 7 bases, the J end by 0 bases, with 10 bases between. Germline assignment: CDR1 MDHEN and CDR2 SYDVKM. CDR3 DNA: TGTGCCAGCATTGAAGGTTATAGCAATCAGCCCCAGCATTTT. This sequence encodes CASIEGYSNQPQHF.

This sequence joins TRBV9 and TRBJ2-3; no clear D gene. From germline, CDR1 is SGDLS and CDR2 YYNGEE. This CDR3 is 12 amino acids long. Trimming shortened V by 0 bases and J by 6 bases, and 5 bases separated the two germline ends. CDR3 residues: CASSVERDTQYF. Here the CDR3 DNA reads TGTGCCAGCAGCGTAGAACGGGATACGCAGTATTTT.

This chain joins TRBV5-1 and TRBJ1-2, with D unresolved. Trimming left V 0 bases short and J 10 bases short, with 22 bases between. This CDR3 has 16 amino acids. Germline V gives CDR1 SGHRS, CDR2 YFSETQ. CDR3 in DNA: TGCGCCAGCAGCTTGGGGGGTACGGCAGACTATTCGCTCTACACCTTC. Amino acids: CASSLGGTADYSLYTF.

The chain links TRBV7-9 to TRBJ2-2; weak D call: TRBD2 (6 bases). CDR3 length equals 15 residues. Germline V gene sequence: CDR1 SEHNR, CDR2 FQNEAQ (reference sequence). Trimming stripped 4 bases from V and 7 bases from J, with 16 bases between. CDR3 sequence: CASSWGLPSGGELFF. CDR3 coding DNA: TGTGCCAGCAGCTGGGGACTGCCGAGCGGCGGGGAGCTGTTTTTT.

The V call is TRBV19, the J call TRBJ2-7; no clear D gene. V lost 4 bases and J 0 bases, leaving 7 bases between the germline ends. The CDR3 sequence is 13 residues long. Looked up from germline, CDR1 is LNHDA and CDR2 is SQIVND (reference sequence). The CDR3 region has the DNA TGTGCCAGTAGTAATGCGGACTCCTACGAGCAGTACTTC. Translation gives CASSNADSYEQYF.

The chain couples TRBV27 to TRBJ2-7, with D tentatively TRBD2 (6 bases). Trimming took off 5 bases at V and 4 bases at J, with 18 bases between the two ends. Germline CDR1 reads MNHEY; CDR2 reads SMNVEV (reference sequence). This CDR3 is 15 amino acids long. CDR3 residues: CASSALGGGLYEQYF. For the CDR3, the DNA is TGTGCCAGCAGTGCGCTGGGAGGAGGGTTGTACGAGCAGTACTTC.

This clone has only one observation. The CDR3 DNA follows: TGCAGCGCCGGGGACAGGGACTACGAGCAGTACTTC. It specifies CSAGDRDYEQYF. V is TRBV29-1 and J is TRBJ2-7; 9 positions match TRBD1. V gave up 7 bases and J gave up 3 bases; unmatched junction bases: 4. The V gene's germline CDR1 is SQVTM and CDR2 ANQGSEA. There are 12 residues in the CDR3.

The V call is TRBV28, the J call TRBJ1-4; 7 positions match TRBD1. Germline lookup yields CDR1 MDHEN and CDR2 SYDVKM. V trimming: 2 bases; J trimming: 6 bases; junction bases outside the gene matches: 6. CDR3 length: 15 residues. The CDR3 DNA follows: TGTGCCAGCAGTTTACTACAGGGGAGGGATGAAAAACTGTTTTTT. The encoded protein is CASSLLQGRDEKLFF. Full variable domain (remainder filled in from reference TRBV28 and TRBJ1-4): DVKVTQSSRYLVKRTGEKVFLECVQDMDHENMFWYRQDPGLGLRLIYFSYDVKMKEKGDIPEGYSVSREKKERFSLILESASTNQTSMYLCASSLLQGRDEKLFFGSGTQLSVL.

The chain joins TRBV27 to TRBJ2-3; 9 positions match TRBD2. CDR1 is MNHEY, CDR2 SMNVEV, per germline (reference sequence). Germline trimming cut 5 bases from V and 0 bases from J; bases unmatched to any gene: 9. This CDR3 comprises 17 residues. The CDR3 sequence is CASSNNPSGVSTDTQYF. Written as DNA, the CDR3 is TGTGCCAGCAGTAACAATCCTAGCGGGGTTAGCACAGATACGCAGTATTTT.

CDR3 in amino acids: CASSKTGAAYEQYF. CDR3 DNA sequence: TGCGCCAGCAGCAAGACAGGGGCGGCCTACGAGCAGTACTTC. The rearrangement joins TRBV5-1 to TRBJ2-7, with 8 bases identical to TRBD1. V was clipped by 4 bases and J by 2 bases; unmatched bases: 5. The CDR3 runs to 14 residues. The germline CDR1 and CDR2 sequences are SGHRS and YFSETQ.

V gene TRBV15 combines with J gene TRBJ2-5; TRBD2 matches at 13 bases. Germline V lookup: CDR1 LNHNV, CDR2 YYDKDF (reference sequence). The CDR3 loop spans 16 amino acids. Losses at the gene ends were 5 bases for V and 0 bases for J; bases not matched to a gene: 3. The CDR3: CATSYGLAGDQETQYF. The CDR3 bases are TGTGCCACCAGCTACGGACTAGCGGGAGACCAAGAGACCCAGTACTTC.

The chain links TRBV6-1 to TRBJ1-4; D possibly corresponds to TRBD1 (5 bases). This CDR3 spans 15 amino acids. Germline V gene data show CDR1 as MNHNS and CDR2 as SASEGT. V was clipped by 6 bases and J by 6 bases, with 17 bases between them. The CDR3 loop reads CASRVGGVKDEKLFF. The CDR3 DNA reads TGTGCCAGCAGAGTGGGGGGGGTGAAGGATGAAAAACTGTTTTTT.

The V gene is TRBV9, the J gene TRBJ1-3, with D perhaps TRBD1 (5 bases). V lost 2 bases and J lost 4, with 10 bases in between. The CDR3 is 14 residues long. Germline CDR1 is SGDLS and CDR2 is YYNGEE. The CDR3 here is CASSVQGAGNTIYF. The CDR3 DNA sequence: TGTGCCAGCAGCGTCCAGGGTGCGGGAAACACCATATATTTT.

The V call is TRBV5-1, the J call TRBJ1-1; D is unresolved. The CDR3 loop spans 16 amino acids. V was trimmed by 2 bases and J by 10 bases, leaving 24 bases between them. Germline loops: CDR1 SGHRS, CDR2 YFSETQ. CDR3 in amino acids: CASSFYFVLGGPGAFF. CDR3 nucleotides: TGCGCCAGCAGCTTTTATTTCGTTTTGGGAGGTCCTGGAGCTTTCTTT.

The rearrangement joins TRBV7-2 to TRBJ2-3, with D possibly being TRBD1 (6 bases). Trimming shortened V by 3 bases and J by 8 bases, and 15 bases separated the two germline ends. The V gene's germline CDR1 is SGHTA and CDR2 FQGNSA. The CDR3 totals 14 residues. The CDR3 region has the DNA TGTGCCAGCAGCTTCTCCCTAAAGGACAGTACGCAGTATTTT. It specifies CASSFSLKDSTQYF.

The chain employs TRBV25-1 and TRBJ2-3; D is undetermined. Germline CDR1 and CDR2: MGHDK and SYGVNS. The CDR3 runs to 13 residues. V lost 5 bases and J lost 0, with 6 bases in between. The CDR3 sequence: CASSKTSTDTQYF. In nucleotides, the CDR3 is TGTGCCAGCAGTAAGACTAGCACAGATACGCAGTATTTT.

This chain connects TRBV18 to TRBJ2-5; D is ambiguous. CDR1 KGHSH and CDR2 LQKENI come from the germline V gene. The CDR3 extends over 13 amino acids. V was trimmed by 3 bases and J by 3 bases, leaving 8 bases between them. CDR3 region: CASSPTAEETQYF. The CDR3 DNA reads TGTGCCAGCTCACCTACAGCTGAAGAGACCCAGTACTTC.